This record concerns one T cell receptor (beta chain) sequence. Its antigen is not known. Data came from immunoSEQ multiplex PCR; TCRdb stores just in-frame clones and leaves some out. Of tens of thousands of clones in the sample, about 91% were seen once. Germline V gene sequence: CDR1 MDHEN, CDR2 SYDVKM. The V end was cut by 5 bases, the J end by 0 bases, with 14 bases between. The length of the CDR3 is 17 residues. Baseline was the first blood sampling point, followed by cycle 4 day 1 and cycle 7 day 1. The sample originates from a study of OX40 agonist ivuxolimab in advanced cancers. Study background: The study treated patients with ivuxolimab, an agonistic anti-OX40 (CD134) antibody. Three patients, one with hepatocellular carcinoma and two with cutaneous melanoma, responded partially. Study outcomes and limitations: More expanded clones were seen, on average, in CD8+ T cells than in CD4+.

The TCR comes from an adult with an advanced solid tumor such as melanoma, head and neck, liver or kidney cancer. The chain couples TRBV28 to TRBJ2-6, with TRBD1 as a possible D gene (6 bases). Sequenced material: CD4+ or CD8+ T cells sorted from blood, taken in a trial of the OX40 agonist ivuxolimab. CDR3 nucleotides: TGTGCCAGCAGTCCACTGACAGGTTTCTCTGGGGCCAACGTCCTGACTTTC. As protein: CASSPLTGFSGANVLTF.